The 9 T cell receptor beta chains listed next were all sequenced from one sample in a study of cytomegalovirus exposure and HLA in healthy donors. Generated by immunoSEQ multiplex PCR, the TCRdb table keeps only in-frame clones and is missing some. In the table there are about 140,000 clones, approximately 84% of which are singletons. Sample: PBMCs. The receptors stem from a woman aged 25 to 39 in good health and CMV-seronegative.

V is TRBV2 and J is TRBJ1-1; 10 positions match TRBD1. J lost 0 bases, V lost 6 bases, and 1 base had no gene match. Germline CDR1 reads SNHLY; CDR2 reads FYNNEI. The CDR3 loop spans 14 amino acids. This CDR3 reads CASRGQGLNTEAFF. The CDR3 DNA is TGTGCCAGCAGGGGACAGGGGTTGAACACTGAAGCTTTCTTT.

The chain links TRBV5-1 to TRBJ1-4, with TRBD1 matching 9 bases. Germline V gene lookup returns CDR1 SGHRS and CDR2 YFSETQ. V shed 3 bases and J 5 bases; nucleotides not matched to a gene: 8. CDR3 length: 16 amino acids. CDR3 amino acids: CASSWGTGGRNEKLFF. CDR3 sequence (DNA): TGCGCCAGCAGCTGGGGAACAGGGGGCCGGAATGAAAAACTGTTTTTT.

The chain links TRBV27 to TRBJ2-7; 7 nucleotides line up with TRBD1. V lost 5 bases, J lost 5 bases, and 12 bases stayed unmatched. The CDR3 loop spans 15 amino acids. Germline CDR1 reads MNHEY; CDR2 reads SMNVEV (reference sequence). The CDR3 sequence is CASSRTGQLTNEQYF. The CDR3 DNA follows: TGTGCCAGCAGTAGGACAGGTCAATTGACGAACGAGCAGTACTTC.

For the CDR3, the DNA is TGTGCCAGCAGGGGGGGGGCTAACACTGAAGCTTTCTTT. It yields the protein CASRGGANTEAFF. The V gene is TRBV2, the J gene TRBJ1-1, with TRBD1 as a possible D gene (6 bases). The CDR3 runs 13 residues. Germline V CDR1 and CDR2: SNHLY, FYNNEI. V was clipped by 6 bases and J by 2 bases, with 10 bases between them.

This clone was seen just once. The chain joins TRBV6-6 to TRBJ2-7; TRBD1 matches at 7 bases. CDR1 and CDR2 (germline): MNHNY, SVGAGI (reference sequence). V dropped 0 bases and J dropped 2; count of bases not matched to a gene: 4. The CDR3 runs 15 residues. The DNA for the CDR3 is TGTGCCAGCAGTTACTCGGCAGGGGGAGCCTACGAGCAGTACTTC. As protein: CASSYSAGGAYEQYF.

The J gene is TRBJ2-1, the V gene TRBV6-6; 8 bases align to TRBD1. Germline lookup yields CDR1 MNHNY and CDR2 SVGAGI (reference sequence). This CDR3 region has 15 residues. With 6 bases clipped from V and 8 bases from J, the junction kept 12 bases outside the gene matches. CDR3 sequence (DNA): TGTGCCAGCAGCCCATCCGGACAGGGTTCGGATGAGCAGTTCTTC. It is translated as CASSPSGQGSDEQFF.

This chain uses TRBV7-2 with TRBJ2-7; 7 bases fit TRBD2. This CDR3 region has 15 residues. CDR1 and CDR2 (germline): SGHTA, FQGNSA. J gave up 2 bases and V 6 bases, and 10 bases lay outside the gene matches. CDR3 region: CASSHNSGAAYEQYF. CDR3 DNA: TGTGCCAGCAGTCACAACAGCGGGGCCGCCTACGAGCAGTACTTC. The full variable domain, in which reference TRBV7-2 and TRBJ2-7 provide the parts outside the CDR3, is GAGVSQSPSNKVTEKGKDVELRCDPISGHTALYWYRQSLGQGLEFLIYFQGNSAPDKSGLPSDRFSAERTGGSVSTLTIQRTQQEDSAVYLCASSHNSGAAYEQYFGPGTRLTVT.

This chain joins TRBV7-2 and TRBJ1-6; D unclear. This CDR3 is 15 amino acids long. V lost 4 bases, J lost 11 bases, and 18 bases lay in between. Germline CDR1 and CDR2: SGHTA and FQGNSA. The CDR3 nucleotides are TGTGCCAGCAGCTCTTTTTCTCCCCCGGGAACACCCCTCCACTTT. This translates into CASSSFSPPGTPLHF.

CDR3 bases: TGCAGCGTCGCACAAGGGCGGGACAGCAGAACCAACTATGGCTACACCTTC. Translation gives CSVAQGRDSRTNYGYTF. This sequence joins TRBV29-1 and TRBJ1-2, with TRBD1 matching 7 bases. V dropped 6 bases and J dropped 2; count of bases not matched to a gene: 18. This CDR3 is 17 amino acids long. Germline CDR1 is SQVTM and CDR2 is ANQGSEA.